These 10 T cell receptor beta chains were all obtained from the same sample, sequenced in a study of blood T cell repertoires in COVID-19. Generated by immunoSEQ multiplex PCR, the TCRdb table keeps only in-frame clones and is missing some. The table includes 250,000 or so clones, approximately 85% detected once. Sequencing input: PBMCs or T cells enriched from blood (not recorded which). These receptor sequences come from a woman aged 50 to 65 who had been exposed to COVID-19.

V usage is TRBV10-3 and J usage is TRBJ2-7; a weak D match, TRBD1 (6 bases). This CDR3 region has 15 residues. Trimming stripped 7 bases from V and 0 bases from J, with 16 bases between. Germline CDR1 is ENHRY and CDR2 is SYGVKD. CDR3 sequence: CAINDQDSNSYEQYF. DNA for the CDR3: TGTGCCATCAATGATCAGGACAGTAACTCCTACGAGCAGTACTTC.

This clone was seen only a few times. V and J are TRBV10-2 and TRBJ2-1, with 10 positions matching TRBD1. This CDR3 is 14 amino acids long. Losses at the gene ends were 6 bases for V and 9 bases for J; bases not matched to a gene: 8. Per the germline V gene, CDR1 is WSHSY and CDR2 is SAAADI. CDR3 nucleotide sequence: TGCGCCAGCAGCCCGACAGGGGGCTTAGGTGAGCAGTTCTTC. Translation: CASSPTGGLGEQFF.

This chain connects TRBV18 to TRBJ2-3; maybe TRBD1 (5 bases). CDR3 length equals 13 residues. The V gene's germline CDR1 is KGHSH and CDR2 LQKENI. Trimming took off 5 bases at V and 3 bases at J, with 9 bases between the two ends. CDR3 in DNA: TGTGCCAGCTCAACAAGACAGACAGATACGCAGTATTTT. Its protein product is CASSTRQTDTQYF.

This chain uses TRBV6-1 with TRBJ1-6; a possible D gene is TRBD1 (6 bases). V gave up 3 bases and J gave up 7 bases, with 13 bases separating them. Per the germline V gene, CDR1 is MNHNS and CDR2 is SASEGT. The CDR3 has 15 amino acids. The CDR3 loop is CASSEAGTQNSPLHF. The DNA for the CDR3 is TGTGCCAGCAGTGAGGCAGGGACACAGAATTCACCCCTCCACTTT.

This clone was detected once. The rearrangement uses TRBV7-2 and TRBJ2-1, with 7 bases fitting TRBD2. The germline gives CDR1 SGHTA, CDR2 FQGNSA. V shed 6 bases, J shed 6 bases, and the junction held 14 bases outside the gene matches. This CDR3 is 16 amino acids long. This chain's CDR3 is CASRSAGPGGSNEQFF. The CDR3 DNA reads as TGTGCCAGCAGGTCGGCCGGCCCCGGGGGGAGCAATGAGCAGTTCTTC.

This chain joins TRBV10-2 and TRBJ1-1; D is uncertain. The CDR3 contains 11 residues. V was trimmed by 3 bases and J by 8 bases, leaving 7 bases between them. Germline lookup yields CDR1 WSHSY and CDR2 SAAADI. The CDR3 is CASSDRWEAFF. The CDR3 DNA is TGCGCCAGCAGTGACAGGTGGGAAGCTTTCTTT.

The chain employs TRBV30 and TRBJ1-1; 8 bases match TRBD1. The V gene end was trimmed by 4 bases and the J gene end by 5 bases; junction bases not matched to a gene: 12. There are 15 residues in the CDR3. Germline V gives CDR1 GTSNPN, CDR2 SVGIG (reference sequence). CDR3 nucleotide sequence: TGTGCCTGGAATCAGTTGGACAGGGACAGGACTGAAGCTTTCTTT. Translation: CAWNQLDRDRTEAFF. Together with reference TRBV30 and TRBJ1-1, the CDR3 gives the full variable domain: SQTIHQWPATLVQPVGSPLSLECTVEGTSNPNLYWYRQAAGRGLQLLFYSVGIGQISSEVPQNLSASRPQDRQFILSSKKLLLSDSGFYLCAWNQLDRDRTEAFFGQGTRLTVV.

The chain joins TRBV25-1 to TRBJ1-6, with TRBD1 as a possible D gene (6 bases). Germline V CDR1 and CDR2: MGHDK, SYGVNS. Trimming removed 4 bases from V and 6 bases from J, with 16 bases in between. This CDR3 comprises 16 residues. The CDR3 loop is CASSAKSTGGNSPLHF. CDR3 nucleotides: TGTGCCAGCAGTGCGAAATCGACAGGCGGTAATTCACCCCTCCACTTT.

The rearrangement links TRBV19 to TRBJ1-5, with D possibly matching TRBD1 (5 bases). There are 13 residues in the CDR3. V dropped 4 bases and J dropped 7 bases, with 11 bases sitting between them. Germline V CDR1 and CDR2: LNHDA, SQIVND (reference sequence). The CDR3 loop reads CASSSQGRQPQHF. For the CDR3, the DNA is TGTGCCAGTAGTAGCCAGGGTCGACAGCCCCAGCATTTT.

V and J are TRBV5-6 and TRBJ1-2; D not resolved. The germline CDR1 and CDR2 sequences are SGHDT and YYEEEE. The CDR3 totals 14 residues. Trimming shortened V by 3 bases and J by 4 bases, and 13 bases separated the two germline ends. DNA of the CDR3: TGTGCCAGCAGCTCAACAGCATTCCGCTATGGCTACACCTTC. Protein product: CASSSTAFRYGYTF.